This T cell receptor beta chain was recorded in a study of OX40 agonist ivuxolimab in advanced cancers. Study-wide background: A diagnosis of hepatocellular carcinoma, melanoma, renal cell or head and neck cancer was present in dose-escalation patients. The study's findings and limits: Among the lowest levels of clonal expansion were found in partial responders at 0.1-3.0 mg/kg. On average, CD8+ T cells had more expanded clones than CD4+.

Regarding this clone: Its antigen is not identified.

Trimming left V 2 bases short and J 4 bases short, with 7 bases between. Per germline, CDR1 MNHEY and CDR2 SVGAGI. This CDR3 is 13 amino acids long. Clones were sequenced by immunoSEQ multiplex PCR, and TCRdb holds only the in-frame ones, with some missing. The repertoire has more than 50,000 clones, less than 85% of them found once; the top ten carry 3% to 4.5%. The sequencing here drew on CD4+ or CD8+ T cells sorted from blood, taken in a trial of the OX40 agonist ivuxolimab. V and J are TRBV6-5 and TRBJ2-3; perhaps TRBD2 as D (5 bases). The origin of this receptor is an adult with an advanced solid tumor such as melanoma, head and neck, liver or kidney cancer. Written as DNA, the CDR3 is TGTGCCAGCAGTTACGGAGGAGCAGATACGCAGTATTTT. It codes for CASSYGGADTQYF.